This entry lists 10 T cell receptor beta chains sequenced from one sample in a study of cytomegalovirus exposure and HLA in healthy donors. The PCR contained 60 Vbeta and 13 Jbeta primers. Only in-frame clones appear in the TCRdb table, and some are missing; sequencing was by immunoSEQ multiplex PCR. The sample has 130,000 or so clones. The source material was PBMCs. These receptors were obtained from a woman aged 40 to 49 in good health and CMV-seropositive.

V and J are TRBV7-3 and TRBJ2-3; 8 positions agree with TRBD2. This CDR3 is built from 15 residues. Germline V lookup: CDR1 SGHTA, CDR2 FQGTGA. Losses at the gene ends were 3 bases for V and 3 bases for J; bases not matched to a gene: 5. The CDR3 region is CASSLLLAETDTQYF. The CDR3 DNA sequence: TGTGCCAGCAGCTTGCTACTAGCGGAGACAGATACGCAGTATTTT.

The rearrangement uses TRBV7-9 and TRBJ2-7; TRBD2 is a possible D gene (5 bases). V was pared by 2 bases and J by 5 bases, with 10 bases between. This CDR3 has 13 residues. Germline CDR1 and CDR2: SEHNR and FQNEAQ (reference sequence). For the CDR3, the DNA is TGTGCCAGCAGCTTAATTTTGGGAGACGAGCAGTACTTC. This encodes CASSLILGDEQYF.

This chain connects TRBV15 to TRBJ1-5, with TRBD1 matching 7 bases. V lost 2 bases to trimming and J lost 7 bases; unmatched junction nucleotides: 5. The V gene's germline CDR1 is LNHNV and CDR2 YYDKDF (reference sequence). This CDR3 contains 14 residues. For the CDR3, the DNA is TGTGCCACCAGCAGACCAACAGGGGACCAGCCCCAGCATTTT. This translates into CATSRPTGDQPQHF.

As concerns this clone: At one end, the junction sequence differs from germline, possibly due to a read error. At the DNA level, this CDR3 is encoded by other sequences in the same sample as well. The chain joins TRBV5-4 to TRBJ2-7; 12 bases align to TRBD2. The CDR3 is 17 amino acids. Germline V lookup: CDR1 SGHNT, CDR2 YYREEE (reference sequence). CDR3 loop: CASSLSGTSGFFYEQYF. The CDR3 DNA reads as TGTGCCAGCAGCTTGTCGGGGACTAGCGGGTTTTTCTACGAGCAGTATTTC.

The rearrangement uses TRBV28 and TRBJ2-7, with 7 positions matching TRBD1. Germline values: CDR1 MDHEN, CDR2 SYDVKM. After removal of 7 bases from V and 3 bases from J, the junction contained 6 bases not matched to a gene. The CDR3 extends over 13 amino acids. The CDR3 DNA reads TGTGCCAGCACGGGACAGCCAAGCTACGAGCAGTACTTC. Its protein product is CASTGQPSYEQYF. The entire variable domain, with the rest obtained from reference TRBV28 and TRBJ2-7, is as follows: DVKVTQSSRYLVKRTGEKVFLECVQDMDHENMFWYRQDPGLGLRLIYFSYDVKMKEKGDIPEGYSVSREKKERFSLILESASTNQTSMYLCASTGQPSYEQYFGPGTRLTVT.

The rearrangement joins TRBV9 to TRBJ2-3, with TRBD2 matching over 13 bases. Germline lookup yields CDR1 SGDLS and CDR2 YYNGEE. V lost 1 base, J lost 1 base, and 3 bases stayed unmatched. The CDR3 contains 17 residues. The chain's CDR3 is CASSVRTSGSGTDTQYF. The CDR3 region has the DNA TGTGCCAGCAGCGTAAGGACTAGCGGGAGTGGCACAGATACGCAGTATTTT.

This chain joins TRBV6-5 and TRBJ2-2; the match to TRBD1 covers 9 bases. V lost 6 bases and J lost 2; bases outside the gene matches: 4. This CDR3 is built from 15 residues. The germline V gene has CDR1 MNHEY and CDR2 SVGAGI. The CDR3 DNA sequence: TGTGCCAGCAGCCCGGGACAGGGAAACACCGGGGAGCTGTTTTTT. It yields the protein CASSPGQGNTGELFF.

The chain couples TRBV5-1 to TRBJ2-5; the D gene is possibly TRBD1 (6 bases). V lost 0 bases and J lost 2, with 14 bases in between. The length of the CDR3 is 16 residues. Germline lookup yields CDR1 SGHRS and CDR2 YFSETQ. The CDR3 is CASSLGIAGVQETQYF. The CDR3 region has the DNA TGCGCCAGCAGCTTGGGTATCGCAGGGGTACAAGAGACCCAGTACTTC.

The chain has TRBV19 and TRBJ2-7, with TRBD2 matching 10 bases. The CDR3 has 16 residues. The germline V gene encodes CDR1 LNHDA and CDR2 SQIVND (reference sequence). Unmatched junction bases numbered 9, after V lost 1 base and J lost 6 bases. The CDR3: CASSIADGPSGSEQYF. The CDR3 nucleotides read TGTGCCAGTAGTATAGCCGATGGCCCTAGCGGGAGCGAGCAGTACTTC.

This chain's CDR3 is CASSSPGLALNNEQFF. As DNA, the CDR3 is TGTGCCAGCAGTTCGCCGGGACTAGCGCTGAACAATGAGCAGTTCTTC. This chain connects TRBV28 to TRBJ2-1; 10 nucleotides align to TRBD2. Germline V CDR1 and CDR2: MDHEN, SYDVKM. J gave up 5 bases and V 4 bases, and 8 bases lay outside the gene matches. The CDR3 has 16 amino acids.